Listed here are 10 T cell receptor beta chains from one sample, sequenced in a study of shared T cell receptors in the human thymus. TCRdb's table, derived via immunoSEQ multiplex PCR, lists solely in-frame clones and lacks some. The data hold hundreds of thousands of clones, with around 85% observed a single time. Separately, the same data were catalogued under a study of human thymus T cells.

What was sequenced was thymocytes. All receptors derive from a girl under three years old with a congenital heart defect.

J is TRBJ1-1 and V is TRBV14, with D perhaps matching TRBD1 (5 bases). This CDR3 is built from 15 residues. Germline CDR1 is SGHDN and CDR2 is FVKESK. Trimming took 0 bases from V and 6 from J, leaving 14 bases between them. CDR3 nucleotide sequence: TGTGCCAGCAGCCAAGACGGACCTGGGGGGGCTGAAGCTTTCTTT. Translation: CASSQDGPGGAEAFF.

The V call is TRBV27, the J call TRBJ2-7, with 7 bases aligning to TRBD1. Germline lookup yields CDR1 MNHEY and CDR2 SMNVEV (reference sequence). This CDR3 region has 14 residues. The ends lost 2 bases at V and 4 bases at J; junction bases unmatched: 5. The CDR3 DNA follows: TGTGCCAGCAGTTTACGCAGGGGGAAGTACGAGCAGTACTTC. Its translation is CASSLRRGKYEQYF.

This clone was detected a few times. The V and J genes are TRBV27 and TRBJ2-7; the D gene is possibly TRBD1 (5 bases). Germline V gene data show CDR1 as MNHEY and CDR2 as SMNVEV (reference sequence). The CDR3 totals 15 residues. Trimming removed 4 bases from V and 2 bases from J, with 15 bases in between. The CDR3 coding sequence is TGTGCCAGCAGTTCGTACACAACAGGAACCTACGAGCAGTACTTC. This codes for CASSSYTTGTYEQYF.

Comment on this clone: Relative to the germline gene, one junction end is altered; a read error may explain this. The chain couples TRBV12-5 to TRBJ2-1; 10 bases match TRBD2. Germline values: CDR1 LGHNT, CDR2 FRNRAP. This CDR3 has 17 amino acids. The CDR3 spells CASGPRKRGGSHNEQFF. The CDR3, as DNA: TGTGCTAGTGGACCACGAAAGCGGGGGGGCTCCCACAATGAGCAGTTCTTC.

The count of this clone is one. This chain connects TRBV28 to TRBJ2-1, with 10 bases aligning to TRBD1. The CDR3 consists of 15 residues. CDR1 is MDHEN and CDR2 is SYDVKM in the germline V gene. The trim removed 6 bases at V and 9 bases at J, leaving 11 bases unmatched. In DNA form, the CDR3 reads TGTGCCAGCAGCATTGGGACAGGGGATTGGCCTGAGCAGTTCTTC. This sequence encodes CASSIGTGDWPEQFF.

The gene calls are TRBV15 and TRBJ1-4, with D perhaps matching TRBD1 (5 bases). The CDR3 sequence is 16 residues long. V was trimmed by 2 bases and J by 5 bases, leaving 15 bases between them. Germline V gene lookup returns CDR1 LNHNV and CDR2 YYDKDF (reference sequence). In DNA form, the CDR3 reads TGTGCCACCAGCAGACTTGACGACAGAATAAATGAAAAACTGTTTTTT. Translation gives CATSRLDDRINEKLFF. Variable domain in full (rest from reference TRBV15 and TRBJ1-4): DAMVIQNPRYQVTQFGKPVTLSCSQTLNHNVMYWYQQKSSQAPKLLFHYYDKDFNNEADTPDNFQSRRPNTSFCFLDIRSPGLGDTAMYLCATSRLDDRINEKLFFGSGTQLSVL.

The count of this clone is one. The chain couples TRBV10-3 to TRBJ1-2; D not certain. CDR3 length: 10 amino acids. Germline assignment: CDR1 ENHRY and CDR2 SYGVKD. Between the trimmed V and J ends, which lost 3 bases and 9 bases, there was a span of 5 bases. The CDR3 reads CAISDGSYTF. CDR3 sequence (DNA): TGTGCCATCAGTGACGGTAGCTACACCTTC.

CDR3 sequence: CASSYSGLADTDTQYF. DNA for the CDR3: TGTGCCAGCAGTTATTCAGGACTAGCGGACACAGATACGCAGTATTTT. V is TRBV6-5 and J is TRBJ2-3; 10 bases fit TRBD2. Unmatched junction bases numbered 5, after V lost 3 bases and J lost 2 bases. Germline V CDR1 and CDR2: MNHEY, SVGAGI. The CDR3 has 16 residues.

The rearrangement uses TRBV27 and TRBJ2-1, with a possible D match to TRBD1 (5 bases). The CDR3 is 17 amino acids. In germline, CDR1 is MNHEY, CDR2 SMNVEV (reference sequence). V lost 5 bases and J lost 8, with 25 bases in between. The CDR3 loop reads CASSSQGGREPIDEQFF. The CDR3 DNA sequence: TGTGCCAGCAGTAGCCAGGGTGGCAGGGAACCGATAGATGAGCAGTTCTTC.

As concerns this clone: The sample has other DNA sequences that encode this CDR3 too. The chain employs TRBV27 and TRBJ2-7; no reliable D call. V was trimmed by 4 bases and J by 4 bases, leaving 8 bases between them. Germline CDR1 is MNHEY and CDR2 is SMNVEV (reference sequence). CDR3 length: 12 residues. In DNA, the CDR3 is TGTGCCAGCAGTTCCCCCGGGTACGAGCAGTACTTC. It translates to CASSSPGYEQYF.